This T cell receptor (beta chain) was sequenced during a study of T-cell reconstitution after alpha-beta-depleted transplantation in children. Points from the study as a whole: As was reported, about two months after transplant, alpha-beta T cells came from several hundred expanded graft clones. At one year after transplant, newly produced T cells mostly accounted for T-cell counts and diversity.

Unique molecular identifiers were incorporated into the prepared TCRbeta library. TCRdb re-called the PCR reads through MiXCR, storing one row per CDR3 protein. Of about 100,000 distinct CDR3 sequences in the sample, roughly 7.6% are singletons; the top ten hold about a sixth. Ten or more counts support this clonotype. Its specificity is unknown. Germline V CDR1 and CDR2: SGHRS, YFSETQ. Trimming cost V 2 bases and J 5 bases; bases outside gene matches: 2. The CDR3 spans 13 residues. Here the sequenced sample was PBMCs, taken before TCRalphabeta/CD19-depleted stem cell transplant. This rearrangement joins TRBV5-1 to TRBJ2-5, with 8 bases identical to TRBD2. The receptor comes from a boy aged 2-9 years with acute lymphoblastic leukemia, due to receive a stem cell transplant. The CDR3 loop is CASSFQRGETQYF. The DNA of the CDR3 is TGCGCCAGCAGCTTTCAGCGGGGGGAGACCCAGTACTTC.